Presented here are 17 T cell receptor beta chains from one specimen sequenced in a study of T cells in Graves' hyperthyroidism and ophthalmopathy. There were TCR beta CDR3 regions amplified from RNA transcripts. The HTBI primer set drove a first-round RT-PCR of the TCR CDR3. TCRdb re-derived calls from the multiplex PCR reads in MiXCR, one entry per CDR3 protein. The sample has hundreds of thousands of distinct CDR3 sequences; over 13% are singletons. The specimen sequenced was blood. The receptors here all came from a man in his fifties or sixties with Graves' ophthalmopathy.

This clonotype was counted at least ten times. The CDR3 here is CASSLEPPAVDTQYF. The CDR3 DNA follows: TGTGCCAGCAGTTTAGAACCCCCCGCGGTAGATACGCAGTATTTT. This chain connects TRBV27 to TRBJ2-3; D is undetermined. The CDR3 covers 15 residues. The V gene's germline CDR1 is MNHEY and CDR2 SMNVEV (reference sequence). Trimming left V 2 bases short and J 5 bases short, with 14 bases between.

This clonotype has just a few counts. The rearrangement links TRBV5-4 to TRBJ2-7, with D perhaps TRBD1 or TRBD2 (6 bases each). The CDR3 length is 15 residues. V lost 2 bases and J 0 bases, leaving 12 bases between the germline ends. The germline CDR1 and CDR2 sequences are SGHNT and YYREEE (reference sequence). Written as DNA, the CDR3 is TGTGCCAGCAGCTTCCCCGGGGGCATCTCCTACGAGCAGTACTTC. Amino acids: CASSFPGGISYEQYF.

V and J are TRBV6-2 or TRBV6-3 and TRBJ2-3, with 15 bases aligning to TRBD2. V lost 5 bases and J lost 4; bases outside the gene matches: 7. The germline V gene has CDR1 MNHEY and CDR2 SVGEGT. The CDR3 sequence is 17 residues long. CDR3 loop: CASSRPGTSGRSDTQYF. The CDR3 DNA reads TGTGCCAGCAGTCGACCCGGGACTAGCGGGAGGTCAGATACGCAGTATTTT.

The chain uses TRBV10-1 and TRBJ2-7, with D possibly TRBD1 on 5 matching bases. The CDR3 covers 15 residues. The V end was cut by 11 bases, the J end by 4 bases, with 24 bases between. The germline V gene encodes CDR1 WNHNN and CDR2 SYGVQD (reference sequence). The CDR3: CAEPSCGDRDYEQYF. CDR3 sequence (DNA): TGCGCCGAACCTTCCTGCGGTGACAGAGATTACGAGCAGTACTTC.

This clonotype was observed many times. CDR3 protein: CASSLTRQGGYEQYF. Written as DNA, the CDR3 is TGTGCCAGCAGTTTGACCAGACAAGGGGGGTACGAGCAGTACTTC. This chain links TRBV12-3 or TRBV12-4 with TRBJ2-7; either TRBD1 or TRBD2 may fit D (6 bases each). Trimming left V 3 bases short and J 4 bases short, with 16 bases between. The CDR3 is 15 residues long.

This clonotype was observed many times. The genes are TRBV5-1 and TRBJ2-5; D not certain. Looked up from germline, CDR1 is SGHRS and CDR2 is YFSETQ. This CDR3 has 14 amino acids. With 4 bases removed from V and 0 bases from J, the gap between germline ends came to 10 bases. In DNA form, the CDR3 reads TGCGCCAGCAGCGGAAACGGGTACCAAGAGACCCAGTACTTC. Protein sequence: CASSGNGYQETQYF.

This clonotype showed up many times. This chain uses TRBV3-1 with TRBJ1-6, with D unresolved. The CDR3 consists of 12 residues. Germline loops: CDR1 LGHDT, CDR2 YNNKEL (reference sequence). V dropped 1 base and J dropped 9 bases, with 4 bases sitting between them. Here the CDR3 reads CASSQGTSPLHF. For the CDR3, the DNA is TGTGCCAGCAGCCAAGGGACTTCACCCCTCCACTTT. Combining the CDR3 with reference TRBV3-1 and TRBJ1-6 gives the whole variable domain DTAVSQTPKYLVTQMGNDKSIKCEQNLGHDTMYWYKQDSKKFLKIMFSYNNKELIINETVPNRFSPKSPDKAHLNLHINSLELGDSAVYFCASSQGTSPLHFGNGTRLTVT.

V usage is TRBV5-1 and J usage is TRBJ2-2; TRBD2 might be the D (5 bases). CDR3 length equals 15 residues. V lost 0 bases, J lost 6 bases, and 12 bases lay in between. Germline assignment: CDR1 SGHRS and CDR2 YFSETQ. CDR3 in amino acids: CASSLAFSSSGELFF. In DNA form, the CDR3 reads TGCGCCAGCAGCTTGGCCTTCTCTAGCTCCGGGGAGCTGTTTTTT. The whole variable domain, remainder taken from reference TRBV5-1 and TRBJ2-2, is KAGVTQTPRYLIKTRGQQVTLSCSPISGHRSVSWYQQTPGQGLQFLFEYFSETQRNKGNFPGRFSGRQFSNSRSEMNVSTLELGDSALYLCASSLAFSSSGELFFGEGSRLTVL.

This clonotype has at least ten counts. The genes are TRBV5-1 and TRBJ2-1; 8 bases match TRBD2. The CDR3 is 15 residues long. Germline loops: CDR1 SGHRS, CDR2 YFSETQ. V shed 0 bases, J shed 1 base, and the junction held 0 bases outside the gene matches. CDR3 DNA sequence: TGCGCCAGCAGCTTGGAGCGGGGGTCCTACAATGAGCAGTTCTTC. Translated: CASSLERGSYNEQFF.

This clonotype was recorded a few times. The chain employs TRBV2 and TRBJ2-4, with 7 nucleotides matching TRBD2. CDR1 is SNHLY, CDR2 FYNNEI, per germline. This CDR3 is built from 16 residues. J gave up 5 bases and V 5 bases, and 12 bases lay outside the gene matches. CDR3 sequence: CASSYGVRLAENIQYF. The CDR3 DNA is TGTGCCAGCAGTTATGGTGTTCGGCTAGCGGAAAACATTCAGTACTTC. The full variable domain, with the rest looked up from reference TRBV2 and TRBJ2-4, is EPEVTQTPSHQVTQMGQEVILRCVPISNHLYFYWYRQILGQKVEFLVSFYNNEISEKSEIFDDQFSVERPDGSNFTLKIRSTKLEDSAMYFCASSYGVRLAENIQYFGAGTRLSVL.

V usage is TRBV30 and J usage is TRBJ2-7; 9 positions agree with TRBD2. Germline V gene sequence: CDR1 GTSNPN, CDR2 SVGIG (reference sequence). V gave up 0 bases and J gave up 6 bases; unmatched junction bases: 15. This CDR3 is built from 17 residues. This chain's CDR3 is CAWSVLGGGAGGFEQYF. Here the CDR3 DNA reads TGTGCCTGGAGTGTACTGGGTGGGGGAGCGGGAGGATTCGAGCAGTACTTC.

The V gene is TRBV7-3, the J gene TRBJ1-1, with TRBD1 identical over 8 bases. The CDR3 extends over 15 amino acids. Germline V lookup: CDR1 SGHTA, CDR2 FQGTGA. With 1 base clipped from V and 5 bases from J, the junction kept 6 bases outside the gene matches. This CDR3 is CASSLMGRGQTEAFF. CDR3 sequence (DNA): TGTGCCAGCAGCTTAATGGGCAGGGGGCAAACTGAAGCTTTCTTT.

The chain is built from TRBV20-1 and TRBJ2-1; no firm D call. The CDR3 consists of 15 residues. The ends were cut back, 3 bases at V and 0 bases at J, with 12 bases in the middle. Germline CDR1 reads DFQATT; CDR2 reads SNEGSKA (reference sequence). The CDR3 DNA sequence: TGCAGTGCTAGTCCAGGACGACGCTCCTACAATGAGCAGTTCTTC. It encodes CSASPGRRSYNEQFF.

This clonotype was detected ten times or more. The chain's CDR3 is CASIQVGVSGEAFF. The CDR3 DNA reads as TGTGCCAGCATTCAGGTGGGGGTTTCGGGTGAAGCTTTCTTT. The chain combines TRBV28 with TRBJ1-1, with TRBD1 as a possible D gene (5 bases). CDR1 is MDHEN, CDR2 SYDVKM, per germline. Trimming pared 7 bases from V and 7 bases from J, leaving 19 bases between. The CDR3 length is 14 residues.

This clonotype showed up many times. The V and J genes are TRBV29-1 and TRBJ2-7, with D hard to call. This CDR3 has 11 residues. The germline CDR1 and CDR2 sequences are SQVTM and ANQGSEA. Trimming stripped 3 bases from V and 6 bases from J, with 9 bases between. CDR3 region: CSVDSGAEQYF. CDR3 sequence (DNA): TGCAGCGTTGATTCGGGTGCCGAGCAGTACTTC.

This clonotype was seen at least ten times. This chain uses TRBV29-1 with TRBJ1-1; no clear D. The CDR3 has 13 amino acids. V lost 3 bases to trimming and J lost 0 bases, with 8 bases between them. Germline values: CDR1 SQVTM, CDR2 ANQGSEA. The CDR3 sequence: CSVDQALNTEAFF. The CDR3 bases are TGCAGCGTTGATCAGGCCTTGAACACTGAAGCTTTCTTT.

Turning to this clonotype: The DNA is left out, because the CDR3 cannot be placed on it with certainty; the CDR3 is given as TCRdb lists it. This chain joins TRBV11-2 and TRBJ2-7; the table's D call, TRBD2, was not checked against the DNA. The CDR3 sequence runs 19 residues, both termini included. Germline V gene data show CDR1 as SGHAT and CDR2 as FQNNGV. The CDR3 spells CASSIYLCSVGGGSYEQYF.